This T cell receptor beta chain was observed in a study of graft-versus-host responses after intestinal transplantation. In the study overall: Once they had received anti-thymocyte globulin induction, all recipients took tacrolimus and steroids for approximately 3 years.

In germline, CDR1 is SGHRS, CDR2 YFSETQ. The CDR3 has 15 amino acids. The V segment lost 1 base and the J segment 4 bases; nucleotides outside the gene matches: 4. Concerning this clone itself: Its matching antigen is unknown.

Study results and caveats: Allograft graft-versus-host to host-versus-graft clonal ratios ran high in patients with graft-donor T cell macrochimerism.

Repertoires were generated with immunoSEQ multiplex PCR, while TCRdb's copy carries only in-frame clones and drops some. The data contain about 59,000 clones, 94% of them singletons. V is TRBV5-1 and J is TRBJ1-5, with 8 bases lining up with TRBD1. The sequencing here drew on unstimulated CD4+ T cells sorted from spleen or lymph node cells, taken before transplant. The sequence derives from a human donor who was the organ donor for an intestinal transplant. CDR3 coding DNA: TGCGCCAGCAGCTTGTCCACAGGGGGGAATCAGCCCCAGCATTTT. Its translation is CASSLSTGGNQPQHF.